The rows below give T cell receptor beta chains drawn from one sample of a study of beta chain features in type 1 diabetes. Data came from immunoSEQ multiplex PCR; TCRdb stores just in-frame clones and leaves some out. The sample consists of 250,000 or so clones, 27% of them appearing once. Sequencing was performed on central memory CD4+ T cells from blood. These receptors all come from a man aged 25-45 years in good health. CDR3s include the opening cysteine and the closing phenylalanine or tryptophan. The order of the fields is J gene, clone size, D gene, V gene, CDR3 protein, CDR3 DNA. A D gene is named only where the DNA matches it firmly. Only some rows state a clone size, as once, few, many or a class for expanded clones.

J gene: TRBJ2-5; clone size: -; D gene: -; V gene: TRBV30; CDR3 protein: CAWSVGLSLGETQYF; CDR3 DNA: TGTGCCTGGAGTGTAGGTCTTTCCCTTGGGGAGACCCAGTACTTC
J gene: TRBJ2-7; clone size: few; D gene: TRBD2; V gene: TRBV28; CDR3 protein: CASSPGGSYSYEQYF; CDR3 DNA: TGTGCCAGCAGCCCGGGAGGGAGCTACTCCTACGAGCAGTACTTC
J gene: TRBJ1-2; clone size: once; D gene: -; V gene: TRBV18; CDR3 protein: CASSPDSVYGYTF; CDR3 DNA: TGTGCCAGCTCACCTGACTCGGTGTATGGCTACACCTTC
J gene: TRBJ1-5; clone size: -; D gene: -; V gene: TRBV6-6; CDR3 protein: CASSLTGSNNQPQHF; CDR3 DNA: TGTGCCAGCAGTCTAACAGGGTCTAACAATCAGCCCCAGCATTTT
J gene: TRBJ2-1; clone size: -; D gene: -; V gene: TRBV27; CDR3 protein: CASSRARAFDEQFF; CDR3 DNA: TGTGCCAGCAGTCGAGCACGGGCCTTTGATGAGCAGTTCTTC
J gene: TRBJ1-2; clone size: once; D gene: TRBD1; V gene: TRBV29-1; CDR3 protein: CSVATIEGANYGYTF; CDR3 DNA: TGCAGCGTTGCTACAATTGAGGGGGCGAACTATGGCTACACCTTC
J gene: TRBJ2-2; clone size: -; D gene: -; V gene: TRBV7-2; CDR3 protein: CASSLGGSEGSGELFF; CDR3 DNA: TGTGCCAGCAGCTTAGGCGGCAGCGAAGGGTCCGGGGAGCTGTTTTTT
J gene: TRBJ2-7; clone size: few; D gene: -; V gene: TRBV29-1; CDR3 protein: CSASGQLYEQYF; CDR3 DNA: TGCAGCGCCTCCGGACAGCTTTACGAGCAGTACTTC
J gene: TRBJ2-5; clone size: -; D gene: -; V gene: TRBV7-2; CDR3 protein: CASALGSGTQYF; CDR3 DNA: TGTGCCAGCGCTCTGGGATCCGGGACCCAGTACTTC
J gene: TRBJ1-1; clone size: -; D gene: TRBD1; V gene: TRBV7-8; CDR3 protein: CASSLAPRQGQNTEAFF; CDR3 DNA: TGTGCCAGCAGCTTAGCTCCAAGACAGGGACAGAACACTGAAGCTTTCTTT
J gene: TRBJ1-1; clone size: -; D gene: -; V gene: TRBV29-1; CDR3 protein: CSVARTQGNTEAFF; CDR3 DNA: TGCAGCGTCGCCCGGACGCAAGGGAACACTGAAGCTTTCTTT
J gene: TRBJ2-4; clone size: -; D gene: -; V gene: TRBV6-6; CDR3 protein: CASSYSTGRGNIQYF; CDR3 DNA: TGTGCCAGCAGTTACTCGACAGGGCGGGGAAACATTCAGTACTTC